This entry concerns a single TCR beta chain. TCRdb re-called the 5' RACE reads and shows each CDR3 protein once, DNA omitted. This table holds approximately 160,000 distinct CDR3 sequences. The CDR3 is made up of 15 amino acids. The V gene's germline CDR1 is DFQATT and CDR2 SNEGSKA (reference sequence). This sample stems from a study of monozygotic twins with inflammatory bowel disease. The sequence was collected from a human donor with ulcerative colitis or Crohn's disease, or a healthy co-twin of an affected twin (not recorded which). The chain links TRBV20-1 to TRBJ1-4; TCRdb selects TRBD1, and the lack of DNA leaves this call unchecked. Source material: blood. CDR3: CSARDFSGTGEKLFF.